This paragraph covers one T cell receptor beta chain sequence. This clonotype was counted many times. Its target antigen remains unknown. The sample holds no much larger clone one base away, and base qualities are not on file. The data belong to a study of early T cells in non-severe SARS-CoV-2 infection (dated by TCRdb to the early 2020s). With regard to the full study: TCR sequencing used bulk RNA from unsorted whole blood, so alpha and beta chains could not be paired.

A case-control design nested within a healthcare worker cohort in London, UK, was used, with weekly nasopharyngeal swab PCR tests and blood sampling performed. Healthcare workers were recruited between 23 and 31 March 2020, during the week of the UK lockdown, and were followed weekly for up to roughly 16 weeks. The germline ends are 10 bases apart after V is trimmed by 9 bases and J by 0 bases. CDR1 and CDR2, looked up from the germline V gene, are KGHDR and SFDVKD. The CDR3 runs 13 residues from the cysteine to the phenylalanine. Of all the DNA, just the CDR3 is kept, 39 bases in frame from base 1. Library prep was done by 5' RACE. Sequencing was performed on a NextSeq 500. Unique molecular identifiers were attached to individual cDNA molecules in the TCR library protocol so that sequencing error and PCR bias could be corrected. TCR alpha and beta chains were both sequenced, and the abundances of alpha and beta sequences in each sample were closely correlated with each other. In the source study's methods: Decombinator V4 was used to annotate the V gene, J gene and CDR3 of the TCR sequences. TCRs were defined as expanded if a significant change between any two time points was detected under a Poisson model with p below 0.0001. Abundances of TCRs were expressed as counts per million after normalisation to the total number of TCRs sequenced in each sample. MAIT TCRs were defined by TRAV1-2 paired with TRAJ12, TRAJ20 or TRAJ33, and iNKT TCRs by TRAV10 paired with TRAJ18. VDJdb, accessed 1 November 2021, was searched for CMV, EBV and SARS-CoV-2 annotated TCRs, with TCRs annotated for multiple antigens excluded. Clones were called with MiXCR by TCRdb after fastp trimmed the public reads at Q25, and only in-frame beta chains were retained. Entries that share a CDR3 protein sequence are merged under the most common genes and DNA. The V and J calls come from TCRdb's annotation, not from the publication. This sample holds 45,000 to 50,000 distinct CDR3 sequences; 5.6% were observed only once. Clones ranked in the top ten supply under 6% of the sample.

The paper's findings and limits, for the study overall: VDJdb matching was skewed toward anti-spike CD8 responses, so virus-specific expansions were likely underestimated and private and CD4 specificities were missed.

This sequence originates from an adult who was a healthcare worker with PCR-confirmed SARS-CoV-2 infection or an uninfected control (not recorded which). The source material was whole blood. Recombination linked TRBV24-1 to TRBJ1-2, with no confidently assigned D gene. The base sequence is TGTGCCACCTCAAGCCCTCCTAACTATGGCTACACCTTC. Its protein is CATSSPPNYGYTF.